This is a list of T cell receptor beta chains from one sample in a study of blood T cell repertoires in COVID-19. Clones were read by immunoSEQ multiplex PCR, and TCRdb kept only the in-frame ones, dropping some. The sample holds 150,000 or so clones; around 80% are singletons and the top ten take around 5.5%. The sequenced sample consisted of PBMCs or T cells enriched from blood (not recorded which). These receptors were obtained from a woman between 50 and 59 years old who had recovered from COVID-19. CDR3s include the opening cysteine and the closing phenylalanine or tryptophan. Each record gives: clone size, V gene, J gene, D gene, CDR3 DNA, CDR3 protein. The D gene is left open where the match is weak. A clone size is listed for some rows: how often the clone was seen (once, few, many), or a class if it is expanded.

clone_size: NA
v_call: TRBV24-1
j_call: TRBJ2-1
d_call: TRBD2
cdr3_nt: TGTGCCACCAGTGATCCTAGCGGGGGAGACTACAATGAGCAGTTCTTC
cdr3_aa: CATSDPSGGDYNEQFF

clone_size: NA
v_call: TRBV28
j_call: TRBJ2-7
d_call: NA
cdr3_nt: TGTGCCAGCAGTTTAGGGCTATTGAGCTCCTACGAGCAGTACTTC
cdr3_aa: CASSLGLLSSYEQYF

clone_size: NA
v_call: TRBV5-1
j_call: TRBJ1-6
d_call: NA
cdr3_nt: TGCGCCAGCAGCTCTCGGACAACCGAGGCCCTCCACTTT
cdr3_aa: CASSSRTTEALHF

clone_size: NA
v_call: TRBV5-5
j_call: TRBJ2-1
d_call: NA
cdr3_nt: TGTGCCAGCAGCTTTGTATGGGGAGGCGACAATGAGCAGTTCTTC
cdr3_aa: CASSFVWGGDNEQFF

clone_size: NA
v_call: TRBV19
j_call: TRBJ2-3
d_call: NA
cdr3_nt: TGTGCCAGTAATGACAGGTCTCCAGATACGCAGTATTTT
cdr3_aa: CASNDRSPDTQYF

clone_size: NA
v_call: TRBV19
j_call: TRBJ2-1
d_call: TRBD2
cdr3_nt: TGTGCCAGTACCTCCGTGTTAGCGGGAGGTTCAGGGCGGTTAGAGCAGTTCTTC
cdr3_aa: CASTSVLAGGSGRLEQFF

clone_size: NA
v_call: TRBV9
j_call: TRBJ1-3
d_call: TRBD1
cdr3_nt: TGTGCCAGCAGCCCCTACAGGGGGCGCAGGTTAGGAAACACCATATATTTT
cdr3_aa: CASSPYRGRRLGNTIYF

clone_size: NA
v_call: TRBV9
j_call: TRBJ1-3
d_call: TRBD1
cdr3_nt: TGTGCCAGCAGCGTAGGAACAGGGGGCGGAAACACCATATATTTT
cdr3_aa: CASSVGTGGGNTIYF

clone_size: few
v_call: TRBV7-9
j_call: TRBJ1-1
d_call: NA
cdr3_nt: TGTGCCAGCAGCCTCCTCGGAGATGAAGCTTTCTTT
cdr3_aa: CASSLLGDEAFF

clone_size: NA
v_call: TRBV27
j_call: TRBJ1-5
d_call: NA
cdr3_nt: TGTGCCAGCAGACCAGGAATTAGCAATCAGCCCCAGCATTTT
cdr3_aa: CASRPGISNQPQHF

clone_size: few
v_call: TRBV5-1
j_call: TRBJ2-5
d_call: NA
cdr3_nt: TGCGCCAGCAGCTCCGACAGGACAACCCAAGAGACCCAGTACTTC
cdr3_aa: CASSSDRTTQETQYF

clone_size: NA
v_call: TRBV11-2
j_call: TRBJ1-1
d_call: NA
cdr3_nt: TGTGCCAGCAGTTTGGGACTCACTTGGGGCATGAACACTGAAGCTTTCTTT
cdr3_aa: CASSLGLTWGMNTEAFF

clone_size: once
v_call: TRBV19
j_call: TRBJ1-5
d_call: NA
cdr3_nt: TGTGCCAGCCGGAGAAGTACCGGGGATAGCAATCAGCCCCAGCATTTT
cdr3_aa: CASRRSTGDSNQPQHF

clone_size: few
v_call: TRBV7-2
j_call: TRBJ1-2
d_call: NA
cdr3_nt: TGTGCCAGCAGCTTAGAGACAGGCATCTATGGCTACACCTTC
cdr3_aa: CASSLETGIYGYTF

clone_size: NA
v_call: TRBV6-5
j_call: TRBJ1-6
d_call: TRBD1
cdr3_nt: TGTGCCAGCATCCTAAACAGGGGGGATTCACCCCTCCACTTT
cdr3_aa: CASILNRGDSPLHF

clone_size: NA
v_call: TRBV6-5
j_call: TRBJ1-1
d_call: NA
cdr3_nt: TGTGCCAGCAGTCCCCGGGGGGGGGCCAGTGAAGCTTTCTTT
cdr3_aa: CASSPRGGASEAFF

clone_size: NA
v_call: TRBV6-2/TRBV6-3
j_call: TRBJ2-7
d_call: NA
cdr3_nt: TGTGCCAGCAGTTACTTGGATCGGGCCTACGAGCAGTACTTC
cdr3_aa: CASSYLDRAYEQYF

clone_size: NA
v_call: TRBV25-1
j_call: TRBJ1-4
d_call: NA
cdr3_nt: TGTGCCAGCAGTCAGGGTGCTGAAAAACTGTTTTTT
cdr3_aa: CASSQGAEKLFF

clone_size: NA
v_call: TRBV27
j_call: TRBJ1-4
d_call: NA
cdr3_nt: TGTGCCAGCAGTCTCCTGACTAATGAAAAACTGTTTTTT
cdr3_aa: CASSLLTNEKLFF

clone_size: NA
v_call: TRBV19
j_call: TRBJ1-1
d_call: NA
cdr3_nt: TGTGCCAGTAGCCCGAATGGACAGAACACTGAAGCTTTCTTT
cdr3_aa: CASSPNGQNTEAFF

clone_size: NA
v_call: TRBV11-3
j_call: TRBJ2-4
d_call: TRBD2
cdr3_nt: TGTGCCAGCAGCCTTAGCGGGGGAGACATTCAGTACTTC
cdr3_aa: CASSLSGGDIQYF

clone_size: NA
v_call: TRBV11-2
j_call: TRBJ1-1
d_call: TRBD1
cdr3_nt: TGTGCCAGCAGCTTGTGGACAGGGGGCGATCGGAACACTGAAGCTTTCTTT
cdr3_aa: CASSLWTGGDRNTEAFF

clone_size: NA
v_call: TRBV11-2
j_call: TRBJ2-3
d_call: NA
cdr3_nt: TGTGCCAGCAGCCCTGGGCTCAGCACAGATACGCAGTATTTT
cdr3_aa: CASSPGLSTDTQYF

clone_size: once
v_call: TRBV7-8
j_call: TRBJ1-1
d_call: NA
cdr3_nt: TGTGCCAGCAGCTTTCATCCCCGGGGATCGAACACTGAAGCTTTCTTT
cdr3_aa: CASSFHPRGSNTEAFF

clone_size: NA
v_call: TRBV3-1/TRBV3-2
j_call: TRBJ1-1
d_call: NA
cdr3_nt: TGTGCCAGCGCCGCGGGGGTCATGAACACTGAAGCTTTCTTT
cdr3_aa: CASAAGVMNTEAFF

clone_size: few
v_call: TRBV6-6
j_call: TRBJ2-1
d_call: TRBD1
cdr3_nt: TGTGCCAGCAGTTACTTAACAGGGGACGATGAGCAGTTCTTC
cdr3_aa: CASSYLTGDDEQFF

clone_size: NA
v_call: TRBV30
j_call: TRBJ1-1
d_call: NA
cdr3_nt: TGTGCCTGGGGCCAGGGAGGAACTGAAGCTTTCTTT
cdr3_aa: CAWGQGGTEAFF

clone_size: NA
v_call: TRBV28
j_call: TRBJ1-5
d_call: NA
cdr3_nt: TGTGCCAGCAGTACGGGGAATCAGCCCCAGCATTTT
cdr3_aa: CASSTGNQPQHF

clone_size: NA
v_call: TRBV11-1
j_call: TRBJ2-3
d_call: NA
cdr3_nt: TGTGCCAGCACCACAGACGTCGCAACAGATACGCAGTATTTT
cdr3_aa: CASTTDVATDTQYF

clone_size: NA
v_call: TRBV19
j_call: TRBJ1-5
d_call: NA
cdr3_nt: TGTGCCAGTAGTGAGAAGAGAAATCAGCCCCAGCATTTT
cdr3_aa: CASSEKRNQPQHF

clone_size: NA
v_call: TRBV4-1
j_call: TRBJ1-1
d_call: TRBD1
cdr3_nt: TGCGCCAGCAGCCCCATTGCCAGGGGGCGGGACACTGAAGCTTTCTTT
cdr3_aa: CASSPIARGRDTEAFF

clone_size: NA
v_call: TRBV28
j_call: TRBJ2-3
d_call: TRBD1
cdr3_nt: TGTGCCAGCAACTCGGGACAGGCTACAGATACGCAGTATTTT
cdr3_aa: CASNSGQATDTQYF

clone_size: few
v_call: TRBV6-1
j_call: TRBJ1-3
d_call: TRBD1
cdr3_nt: TGTGCCAGCAGTGAGGGGACAGCCGGCTCTGGAAACACCATATATTTT
cdr3_aa: CASSEGTAGSGNTIYF

clone_size: once
v_call: TRBV5-1
j_call: TRBJ1-3
d_call: TRBD1
cdr3_nt: TGCGCCAGCAAAGAACAGGGGACCTCTGGAAACACCATATATTTT
cdr3_aa: CASKEQGTSGNTIYF

clone_size: few
v_call: TRBV18
j_call: TRBJ2-7
d_call: TRBD2
cdr3_nt: TGTGCCAGCTCATCCGGACTAGCAACCTACGAGCAGTACTTC
cdr3_aa: CASSSGLATYEQYF

clone_size: NA
v_call: TRBV24-1
j_call: TRBJ2-1
d_call: TRBD2
cdr3_nt: TGTGCCACCAGTGAACCCGGACTAGCGGGGGGACTCTTCTTC
cdr3_aa: CATSEPGLAGGLFF

clone_size: NA
v_call: TRBV28
j_call: TRBJ1-1
d_call: NA
cdr3_nt: TGTGCCAGCAGTTTATCCCGGGAGGCTTTCTTT
cdr3_aa: CASSLSREAFF

clone_size: NA
v_call: TRBV9
j_call: TRBJ2-1
d_call: TRBD2
cdr3_nt: TGTGCCAGCAGAGATCCTAGCGGGGGGCCCAATGAGCAGTTCTTC
cdr3_aa: CASRDPSGGPNEQFF

clone_size: NA
v_call: TRBV19
j_call: TRBJ1-6
d_call: TRBD1
cdr3_nt: TGTGCCAGTAGCAGACAAGGACAGGGCGATTCACCCCTCCACTTT
cdr3_aa: CASSRQGQGDSPLHF

clone_size: NA
v_call: TRBV7-2
j_call: TRBJ2-7
d_call: NA
cdr3_nt: TGTGCCAGCAGCTTAGCCGGGACTGCCTACGAGCAGTACTTC
cdr3_aa: CASSLAGTAYEQYF